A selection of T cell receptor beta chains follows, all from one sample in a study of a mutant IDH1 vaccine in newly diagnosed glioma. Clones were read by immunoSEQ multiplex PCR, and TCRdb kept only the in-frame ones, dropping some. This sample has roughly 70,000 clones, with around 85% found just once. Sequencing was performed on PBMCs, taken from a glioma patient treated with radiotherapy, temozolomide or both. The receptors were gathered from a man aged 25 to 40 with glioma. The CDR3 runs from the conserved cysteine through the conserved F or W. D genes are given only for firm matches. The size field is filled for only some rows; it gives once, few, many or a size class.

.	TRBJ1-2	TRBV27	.	CASTRMGGTGYTF	TGTGCCAGCACCCGAATGGGAGGGACCGGCTACACCTTC
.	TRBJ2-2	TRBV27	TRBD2	CASSKRRGGGMNTGELFF	TGTGCCAGCAGTAAACGCCGCGGCGGGGGAATGAACACCGGGGAGCTGTTTTTT
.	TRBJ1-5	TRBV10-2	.	CASSESYVVAPTPSNQPQHF	TGCGCCAGCAGTGAGTCATATGTGGTGGCACCGACTCCTAGCAATCAGCCCCAGCATTTT
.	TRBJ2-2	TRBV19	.	CASSTRTNTGELFF	TGTGCCAGTAGTACACGGACGAACACCGGGGAGCTGTTTTTT
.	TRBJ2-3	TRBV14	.	CASSLQIYTDTQYF	TGTGCCAGCAGCCTCCAGATTTACACAGATACGCAGTATTTT
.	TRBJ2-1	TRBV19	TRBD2	CASSLGLGGGYNEQFF	TGTGCCAGTAGTCTGGGACTAGGGGGAGGATACAATGAGCAGTTCTTC
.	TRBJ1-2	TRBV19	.	CASRAFLGNYGYTF	TGTGCCAGTAGGGCATTTCTCGGCAACTATGGCTACACCTTC
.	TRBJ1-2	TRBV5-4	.	CASSLVASFNYGYTF	TGTGCCAGCAGCTTGGTAGCCAGCTTTAACTATGGCTACACCTTC
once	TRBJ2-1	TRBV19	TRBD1	CASRDSRIQFF	TGTGCCAGTCGGGACAGTCGAATCCAGTTCTTC
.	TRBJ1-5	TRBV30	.	CAWSGGTQPQHF	TGTGCCTGGAGTGGGGGAACTCAGCCCCAGCATTTT
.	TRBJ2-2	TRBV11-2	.	CASRHNSPNTGELFF	TGTGCCAGCAGGCATAACTCCCCGAACACCGGGGAGCTGTTTTTT
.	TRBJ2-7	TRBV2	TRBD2	CASRYQRGDYEQYF	TGTGCCAGCAGATACCAGCGGGGGGACTACGAGCAGTACTTC
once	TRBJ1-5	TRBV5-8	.	CASSPWDGNQPQHF	TGTGCCAGCAGCCCATGGGACGGGAATCAGCCCCAGCATTTT
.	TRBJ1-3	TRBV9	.	CASSRETKQRSGNTIYF	TGTGCCAGCAGCAGGGAAACGAAACAGAGATCTGGAAACACCATATATTTT
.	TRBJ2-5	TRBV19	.	CASSPRQVQETQYF	TGTGCCAGTAGTCCGAGACAGGTCCAAGAGACCCAGTACTTC
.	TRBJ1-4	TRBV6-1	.	CASTEDPGREKLFF	TGTGCCAGTACTGAAGATCCCGGCCGAGAAAAACTGTTTTTT
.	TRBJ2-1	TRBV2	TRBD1	CASSDGQGWNEQFF	TGTGCCAGCAGTGATGGACAGGGATGGAATGAGCAGTTCTTC
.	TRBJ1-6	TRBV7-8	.	CASSPDTYSPLHF	TGTGCCAGCAGCCCGGACACTTATTCACCCCTCCACTTT
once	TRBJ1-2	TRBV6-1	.	CARRGGAGSGYTF	TGTGCCAGAAGAGGGGGAGCGGGTAGCGGCTACACCTTC
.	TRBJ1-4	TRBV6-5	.	CASSYSSTPLNEKLFF	TGTGCCAGCAGTTACTCAAGTACTCCGCTTAATGAAAAACTGTTTTTT
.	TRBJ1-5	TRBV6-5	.	CASSSRGDQPQHF	TGTGCCAGCAGCTCAAGGGGCGATCAGCCCCAGCATTTT
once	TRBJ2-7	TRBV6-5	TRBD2	CASSYEAGGHYEQYF	TGTGCCAGCAGTTACGAGGCGGGGGGACACTACGAGCAGTACTTC
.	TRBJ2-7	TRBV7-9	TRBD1	CASSSGTGGIYEQYF	TGTGCCAGCAGCTCCGGGACAGGGGGCATCTACGAGCAGTACTTC
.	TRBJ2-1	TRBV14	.	CASSQDRPGSSYNEQFF	TGTGCCAGCAGCCAAGATAGGCCAGGCAGCTCCTACAATGAGCAGTTCTTC
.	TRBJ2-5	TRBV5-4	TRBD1	CASSLRQGGETQYF	TGTGCCAGCAGCTTAAGACAGGGGGGAGAGACCCAGTACTTC
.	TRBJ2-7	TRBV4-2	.	CASSQEVRTVPYEQYF	TGTGCCAGCAGCCAAGAGGTGAGGACAGTACCTTACGAGCAGTACTTC
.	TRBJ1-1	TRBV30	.	CAWSALTGLNTEAFF	TGTGCCTGGAGCGCCCTGACAGGCTTGAACACTGAAGCTTTCTTT
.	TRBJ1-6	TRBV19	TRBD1	CASSNQLIGTVNSPLHF	TGTGCCAGTAGTAACCAACTGATAGGGACAGTTAATTCACCCCTCCACTTT
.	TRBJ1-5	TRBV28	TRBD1	CASSPSGDRFNQPQHF	TGTGCCAGCAGTCCTAGTGGGGACAGGTTTAATCAGCCCCAGCATTTT
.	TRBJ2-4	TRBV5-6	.	CASSRGEAKNIQYF	TGTGCCAGCAGCAGGGGGGAAGCCAAAAACATTCAGTACTTC
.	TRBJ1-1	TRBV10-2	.	CASSDGNRANTEAFF	TGCGCCAGCAGTGACGGGAACAGGGCGAACACTGAAGCTTTCTTT
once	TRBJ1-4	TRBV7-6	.	CASSLAAGKTNEKLFF	TGTGCCAGCAGCTTAGCGGCGGGGAAAACTAATGAAAAACTGTTTTTT
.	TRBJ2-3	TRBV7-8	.	CASSLNRNTQYF	TGTGCCAGCAGCTTAAATAGGAATACGCAGTATTTT
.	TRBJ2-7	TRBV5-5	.	CASSFRGSSYEQYF	TGTGCCAGCAGCTTCCGGGGTAGCTCCTACGAGCAGTACTTC
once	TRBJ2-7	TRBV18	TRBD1	CASSRRNRGEGEQYF	TGTGCCAGCTCACGAAGAAACAGGGGAGAGGGCGAGCAGTACTTC
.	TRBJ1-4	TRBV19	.	CASSQRTTTNEKLFF	TGTGCCAGTAGCCAAAGGACAACAACTAATGAAAAACTGTTTTTT
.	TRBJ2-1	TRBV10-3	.	CAISARLQSYNEQFF	TGTGCCATCAGTGCCCGCTTACAGTCCTACAATGAGCAGTTCTTC
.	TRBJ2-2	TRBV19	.	CASSRSRQNTGELFF	TGTGCCAGTAGTCGTTCCCGACAGAACACCGGGGAGCTGTTTTTT
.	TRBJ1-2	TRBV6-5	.	CASSENSVRGYTF	TGTGCCAGCAGTGAAAATTCCGTTAGGGGCTACACCTTC
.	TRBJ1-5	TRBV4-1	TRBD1	CASSQRDRDRGNQPQHF	TGCGCCAGCAGCCAAAGAGACCGGGACAGGGGTAATCAGCCCCAGCATTTT
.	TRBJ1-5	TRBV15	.	CATEGFGQPQHF	TGTGCCACCGAGGGGTTCGGTCAGCCCCAGCATTTT
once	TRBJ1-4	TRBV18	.	CASSPQATNEKLFF	TGTGCCAGCTCGCCACAGGCAACTAATGAAAAACTGTTTTTT
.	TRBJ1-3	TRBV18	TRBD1	CASSRRQGTGNTIYF	TGTGCCAGCTCACGGCGACAGGGGACTGGAAACACCATATATTTT
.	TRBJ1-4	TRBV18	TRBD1	CASSPSGGTNEKLFF	TGTGCCAGCTCACCATCAGGGGGAACTAATGAAAAACTGTTTTTT
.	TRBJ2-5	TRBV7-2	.	CASSPGGSRQATQYF	TGTGCCAGCAGCCCTGGGGGGAGCCGACAAGCGACCCAGTACTTC
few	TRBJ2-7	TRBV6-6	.	CASSQGGVTYEQYF	TGTGCCAGCAGCCAAGGAGGGGTAACCTACGAGCAGTACTTC
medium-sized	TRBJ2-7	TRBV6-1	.	CASSEAGGGSYEQYF	TGTGCCAGCAGTGAAGCAGGGGGGGGCTCCTACGAGCAGTACTTC
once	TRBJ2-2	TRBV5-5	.	CASSLGYQGFTGELFF	TGTGCCAGCAGCTTGGGGTATCAGGGGTTCACCGGGGAGCTGTTTTTT
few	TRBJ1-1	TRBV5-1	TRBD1	CASSFPGGRTEAFF	TGCGCCAGCAGCTTCCCAGGGGGCCGCACTGAAGCTTTCTTT